These T cell receptor beta chains were read from a single sample in a study of naive and memory T cell subsets. One entry per CDR3 protein, called by TCRdb with MiXCR from the 5' RACE reads. Here the sample spans 45,000 to 55,000 distinct CDR3 sequences, about 4.8% being singletons. The receptors come from a female donor in good health. Both conserved end residues are part of each CDR3. The order of the fields is CDR3 protein, CDR3 DNA, J gene, V gene, clone size, D gene. The D gene is left open where the match is weak. Expanded clones get a size class; other rows say once, few or many, or leave the size out.

CDR3: CSARAQPSTLSSEQYF; DNA: TGCAGTGCTAGAGCCCAGCCGAGCACCCTATCGAGCGAGCAGTACTTC; J: TRBJ2-7; V: TRBV20-1; size: many; D: NA
CDR3: CASSLEGISSYNEQFF; DNA: TGCGCCAGCAGCTTGGAAGGGATCAGCTCCTACAATGAGCAGTTCTTC; J: TRBJ2-1; V: TRBV5-1; size: many; D: NA
CDR3: CASLNQGRNEQYF; DNA: TGTGCCAGCCTTAACCAGGGTAGGAACGAGCAGTACTTC; J: TRBJ2-7; V: TRBV6-2/TRBV6-3; size: many; D: NA
CDR3: CASSFRAGWTEAFF; DNA: TGCGCCAGCAGCTTCAGGGCAGGGTGGACTGAAGCTTTCTTT; J: TRBJ1-1; V: TRBV5-1; size: many; D: NA
CDR3: CSVGSGGRTGELFF; DNA: TGCAGCGTTGGTTCAGGCGGGAGAACCGGGGAGCTGTTTTTT; J: TRBJ2-2; V: TRBV29-1; size: many; D: TRBD2
CDR3: CSVETRQGMNTEAFF; DNA: TGCAGCGTTGAAACTAGACAGGGGATGAACACTGAAGCTTTCTTT; J: TRBJ1-1; V: TRBV29-1; size: many; D: TRBD1
CDR3: CSASPGLETQYF; DNA: TGCAGTGCTAGCCCAGGGTTAGAGACCCAGTACTTC; J: TRBJ2-5; V: TRBV20-1; size: many; D: NA
CDR3: CSALSGFSYEQYF; DNA: TGCAGCGCCCTGTCCGGATTTTCCTACGAGCAGTACTTC; J: TRBJ2-7; V: TRBV29-1; size: many; D: NA
CDR3: CASSLRRGGRRSKNIQYF; DNA: TGTGCCAGCAGCTTAAGGAGAGGGGGCCGCCGGTCCAAAAACATTCAGTACTTC; J: TRBJ2-4; V: TRBV7-6; size: NA; D: TRBD1
CDR3: CSARGPVAAGTEAFF; DNA: TGCAGTGCTAGAGGACCAGTCGCGGCGGGCACTGAAGCTTTCTTT; J: TRBJ1-1; V: TRBV20-1; size: many; D: NA